This TCR beta chain stems from a study of response to subunit inactivated influenza vaccine. Study outcomes and limitations: New T cells are recruited in small numbers by each seasonal influenza vaccination, according to the authors' suggestion.

J lost 3 bases, V lost 4 bases, and 9 bases had no gene match. Germline-derived CDR1 and CDR2 are MDHEN and SYDVKM. There are 16 residues in the CDR3. In regard to this clonotype: The antigen is not known.

TCRdb recomputed calls from the RT-PCR reads with MiXCR, one row per CDR3 protein. The table includes roughly 650,000 distinct CDR3 sequences, about 15% detected once. The sample consisted of PBMCs from blood, taken 14 days before vaccination. This receptor was taken from a man aged 45-65 years who received an inactivated influenza vaccine. The rearrangement uses TRBV28 and TRBJ2-5; 9 bases are a match to TRBD1. As DNA, the CDR3 is TGTGCCAGCAGTTCAAAACTCGGGACAGGGAAAGAGACCCAGTACTTC. Its protein is CASSSKLGTGKETQYF.